This TCR beta chain is from a study of blood T cell repertoires in COVID-19. Under the authors' procedure: Estimates of nucleated cell counts were drawn from the amplification of reference gene primers. Here immunoSEQ multiplex PCR was the method, and the copy in TCRdb shows in-frame clones only, minus some. Clone size and the V and J calls come from that table; the DNA yielded D and trimming. The sample holds roughly 400,000 clones, roughly nine tenths seen once. Participants spanned ages roughly 18 to 95 years and resided in 20 to 30 US areas. Donors were grouped by their self-reported clinical history. Exposed volunteers were people who met a COVID-19 case within 2 weeks before study entry. The CDR3 is 16 residues long. Germline loops: CDR1 SGHDN, CDR2 FVKESK. Trimming removed 2 bases at V and 7 bases at J, with 18 bases between.

The clonotype comes from a woman aged 40 to 50 who had been exposed to COVID-19. V is TRBV14 and J is TRBJ2-1; TRBD2 might be the D (5 bases). The source material was PBMCs or T cells enriched from blood (not recorded which). CDR3 region: CASSQLAKVNKNEQFF. CDR3 in DNA: TGTGCCAGCAGCCAACTAGCCAAGGTAAACAAAAATGAGCAGTTCTTC.